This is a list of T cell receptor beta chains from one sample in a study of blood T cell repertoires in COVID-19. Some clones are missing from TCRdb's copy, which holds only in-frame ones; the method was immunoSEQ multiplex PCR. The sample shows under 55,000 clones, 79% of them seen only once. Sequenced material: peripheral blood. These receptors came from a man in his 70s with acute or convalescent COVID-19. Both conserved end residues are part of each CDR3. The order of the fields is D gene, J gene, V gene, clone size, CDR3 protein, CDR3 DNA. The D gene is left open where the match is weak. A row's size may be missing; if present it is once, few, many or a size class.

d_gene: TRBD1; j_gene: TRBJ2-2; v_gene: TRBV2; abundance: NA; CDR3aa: CASNFGTGSWDTGELFF; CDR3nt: TGTGCCAGCAACTTTGGGACAGGGAGTTGGGACACCGGGGAGCTGTTTTTT
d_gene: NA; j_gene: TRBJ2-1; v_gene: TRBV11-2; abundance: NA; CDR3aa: CASSRVIDSYNEQFF; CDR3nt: TGTGCCAGCAGCAGAGTCATTGACTCCTACAATGAGCAGTTCTTC
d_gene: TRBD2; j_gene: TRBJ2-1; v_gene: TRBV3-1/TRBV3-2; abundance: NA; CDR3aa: CASSQDQRGGLYNEQFF; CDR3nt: TGTGCCAGCAGCCAAGATCAACGGGGGGGCCTCTACAATGAGCAGTTCTTC
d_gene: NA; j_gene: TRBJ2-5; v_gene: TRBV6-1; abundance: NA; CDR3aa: CASSEGQGIGQETQYF; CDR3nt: TGTGCCAGCAGTGAAGGGCAGGGGATAGGGCAAGAGACCCAGTACTTC
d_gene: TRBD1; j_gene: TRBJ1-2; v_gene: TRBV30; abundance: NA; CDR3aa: CAWSTQGALCTF; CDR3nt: TGTGCCTGGAGTACCCAGGGGGCTCTATGCACCTTC
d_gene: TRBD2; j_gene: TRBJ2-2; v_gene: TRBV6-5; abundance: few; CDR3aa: CASRPAGEGTGELFF; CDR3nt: TGTGCCAGCAGGCCAGCGGGAGAAGGGACCGGGGAGCTGTTTTTT
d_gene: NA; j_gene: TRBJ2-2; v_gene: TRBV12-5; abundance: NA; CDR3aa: CASGLVRAGELFF; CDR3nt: TGTGCTAGTGGTTTGGTACGCGCCGGGGAGCTGTTTTTT
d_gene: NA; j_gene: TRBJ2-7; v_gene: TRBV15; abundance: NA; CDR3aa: CATSFPGGQSYEQYF; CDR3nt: TGTGCCACCAGCTTCCCGGGGGGACAAAGCTACGAGCAGTACTTC
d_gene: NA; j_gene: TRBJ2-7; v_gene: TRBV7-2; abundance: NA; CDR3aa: CASSSLFEGHRRYEQYF; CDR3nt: TGTGCCAGCAGCTCCTTATTCGAGGGACATCGGAGGTACGAGCAGTACTTC
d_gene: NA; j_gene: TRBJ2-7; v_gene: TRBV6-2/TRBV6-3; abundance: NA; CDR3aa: CASSRRGLSHPYEQYF; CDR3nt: TGTGCCAGCAGCCGCCGGGGACTGTCACACCCTTACGAGCAGTACTTC
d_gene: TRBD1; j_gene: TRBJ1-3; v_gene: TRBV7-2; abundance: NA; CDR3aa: CASSLGQGTVTGNTIYF; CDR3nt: TGTGCCAGCAGCTTAGGACAGGGGACAGTTACTGGAAACACCATATATTTT
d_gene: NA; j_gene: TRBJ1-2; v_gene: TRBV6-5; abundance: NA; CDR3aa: CAVGGIRAYGYTF; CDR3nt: TGTGCCGTAGGGGGAATCCGGGCATATGGCTACACCTTC